The 16 T cell receptor beta chains in this list originate from one sample, sequenced in a study of T-cell reconstitution after alpha-beta-depleted transplantation in children (dated by TCRdb to 2016 to 2017). Libraries were constructed by PCR. These reads were obtained on an Illumina HiSeq 2500. To normalize quantification of the TCRbeta repertoire, the TCR libraries were built with molecular barcoding that relied on unique molecular identifiers. The public reads were run again by TCRdb, first through fastp at Q25 and then through MiXCR, and only productive beta chains were kept. Every entry covers one CDR3 protein and lists the most common genes and DNA from its rows. Within this sample are some 310,000 distinct CDR3 sequences, with around 25% of them counted one time only. The top ten hold about a tenth of the sample. The treatment or condition label for this specimen denotes: allogeneic hematopoietic cell transplantation with graft depleted of TCRalphabeta T cells and CD19 B cells.

This material consisted of PBMCs, mostly from graft donor cells, taken 180 days after TCRalphabeta/CD19-depleted stem cell transplant. The receptors were gathered from a male patient younger than 18 who had a stem cell transplant for acute lymphoblastic leukemia, so the T cells may come from the graft donor.

This CDR3 reads CSVVVPGGNNEKLFF. CDR3 DNA sequence: TGCAGCGTTGTGGTTCCAGGGGGCAATAATGAAAAACTGTTTTTT. The rearrangement uses TRBV29-1 and TRBJ1-4; 8 bases agree with TRBD1. Germline CDR1 is SQVTM and CDR2 is ANQGSEA. V gave up 4 bases and J gave up 4 bases; unmatched junction bases: 8. The CDR3 contains 15 residues.

V and J are TRBV6-1 and TRBJ2-1; a possible D gene is TRBD2 (6 bases). The length of the CDR3 is 16 residues. The germline gives CDR1 MNHNS, CDR2 SASEGT. V was shortened by 6 bases and J by 1 base, with 16 bases between the two germline ends. The CDR3 DNA follows: TGTGCCAGCAGACGTCCGGCGGGAACATCCTACAATGAGCAGTTCTTC. Translation gives CASRRPAGTSYNEQFF.

The chain uses TRBV24-1 and TRBJ2-2; 11 positions match TRBD1. This CDR3 comprises 15 residues. V was pared by 4 bases and J by 12 bases, with 9 bases of the junction left unmatched. The germline gives CDR1 KGHDR, CDR2 SFDVKD. The CDR3 nucleotides are TGTGCCACCAGTGAGTCGGACAGGGGGCGGAAGAAGCTGTTTTTT. Its protein is CATSESDRGRKKLFF.

The rearrangement links TRBV5-5 to TRBJ1-2; TRBD1 might be the D (5 bases). Trimming left V 4 bases short and J 13 bases short, with 20 bases between. Germline-derived CDR1 and CDR2 are SGHKS and YYEKEE (reference sequence). The CDR3 consists of 13 residues. DNA of the CDR3: TGTGCCAGCAGCCAGAGGGACGGACGAAGAGGCACCTTC. This encodes CASSQRDGRRGTF.

This clonotype was found a few times. This chain uses TRBV29-1 with TRBJ2-7, with a tentative D call TRBD2 (5 bases). Trimming pared 4 bases from V and 5 bases from J, leaving 15 bases between. The germline CDR1 and CDR2 sequences are SQVTM and ANQGSEA. The CDR3 is made up of 13 amino acids. The CDR3, as DNA: TGCAGCGTTGGACAATCAGGAGGCCACGAGCAGTACTTC. Translating it yields CSVGQSGGHEQYF.

This chain uses TRBV5-8 with TRBJ2-3; possibly TRBD1 for D (5 bases). Germline-derived CDR1 and CDR2 are SGHTS and YDEGEE. The CDR3 runs 14 residues. Trimming shortened V by 2 bases and J by 2 bases, and 9 bases separated the two germline ends. CDR3 in DNA: TGTGCCAGCAGCTTCGGACATACCACAGATACGCAGTATTTT. This encodes CASSFGHTTDTQYF.

This clonotype has a handful of counts. The J gene is TRBJ1-2, the V gene TRBV20-1, with a possible D match to TRBD1 (6 bases). This CDR3 contains 12 residues. V was shortened by 1 base and J by 7 bases, with 10 bases between the two germline ends. Germline-derived CDR1 and CDR2 are DFQATT and SNEGSKA (reference sequence). This chain's CDR3 is CSARAGAGGYTF. The CDR3 DNA sequence: TGCAGTGCTAGAGCGGGGGCAGGTGGCTACACCTTC.

This clonotype was counted a few times. The rearrangement uses TRBV6-1 and TRBJ2-7, with 8 bases that match TRBD2. V trimming: 6 bases; J trimming: 4 bases; junction bases outside the gene matches: 11. This CDR3 contains 15 residues. Germline V CDR1 and CDR2: MNHNS, SASEGT. The DNA of the CDR3 is TGTGCCAGCAGCTCCACCGGGACTAGAAGTTACGAGCAGTACTTC. Residues: CASSSTGTRSYEQYF.

The chain recombines TRBV18 with TRBJ1-1, with TRBD1 as a possible D gene (5 bases). The CDR3 loop spans 19 amino acids. V lost 3 bases, J lost 0 bases, and 23 bases lay in between. Per germline, CDR1 KGHSH and CDR2 LQKENI. The CDR3 DNA sequence: TGTGCCAGCTCACCCGTGGGGGGTCAGGGTGCGGGTTTGAACACTGAAGCTTTCTTT. It encodes CASSPVGGQGAGLNTEAFF.

J is TRBJ2-5 and V is TRBV4-1; 9 nucleotides align to TRBD2. Unmatched junction bases numbered 7, after V lost 4 bases and J lost 4 bases. This CDR3 spans 15 amino acids. Germline lookup yields CDR1 MGHRA and CDR2 YSYEKL. The CDR3, as DNA: TGCGCCAGCAGCCCCCCTAGCGGGGTCCCAGAGACCCAGTACTTC. Translated: CASSPPSGVPETQYF.

For this clonotype: A read error may be the cause here, since a much bigger clone is one base away. The J gene is TRBJ2-5, the V gene TRBV7-7, with D possibly called TRBD1 or TRBD2 (5 bases each). Germline V gene lookup returns CDR1 SSHAT and CDR2 FNYEAQ (reference sequence). CDR3 length equals 16 residues. This chain's CDR3 is CACSPSPGTDQETQYF. CDR3 coding DNA: TGTGCCTGCAGCCCTAGCCCCGGGACGGACCAAGAGACCCAGTACTTC.

This clonotype was seen ten or more times. Here the CDR3 reads CAIGRAGGEETQYF. CDR3 coding DNA: TGTGCCATCGGGCGTGCGGGGGGAGAAGAGACCCAGTACTTC. The gene calls are TRBV10-3 and TRBJ2-5; 8 bases are a match to TRBD2. The CDR3 is made up of 14 amino acids. Germline V gene lookup returns CDR1 ENHRY and CDR2 SYGVKD. V dropped 8 bases and J dropped 3; count of bases not matched to a gene: 8.

This clonotype showed up just a few times. This rearrangement joins TRBV7-9 to TRBJ1-2; TRBD1 agrees at 7 bases. Germline V gene sequence: CDR1 SEHNR, CDR2 FQNEAQ (reference sequence). The CDR3 spans 15 residues. The trim removed 5 bases at V and 3 bases at J, leaving 9 bases unmatched. The CDR3 is CASSGSGQRDYGYTF. The DNA for the CDR3 is TGTGCCAGCAGCGGATCGGGACAGCGGGACTATGGCTACACCTTC.

This clonotype is a singleton in its sample. V gene TRBV3-1 combines with J gene TRBJ1-5, with D hard to call. Germline CDR1 LGHDT, CDR2 YNNKEL (reference sequence). This CDR3 has 12 residues. Between the trimmed V and J ends, which lost 1 base and 9 bases, there was a span of 7 bases. CDR3 sequence: CASSQGQLPQHF. The CDR3 region has the DNA TGTGCCAGCAGCCAAGGTCAATTGCCCCAGCATTTT.

V usage is TRBV27 and J usage is TRBJ2-5; TRBD1 aligns across 7 bases. Trimming at V came to 4 bases and at J to 5 bases, leaving 4 bases not matched to a gene. The germline gives CDR1 MNHEY, CDR2 SMNVEV (reference sequence). The CDR3 totals 13 residues. This CDR3 reads CASSSRQGETQYF. CDR3 nucleotides: TGTGCCAGCAGTTCAAGACAGGGCGAGACCCAGTACTTC.

This sequence joins TRBV5-1 and TRBJ2-3; TRBD2 matches 13 bases. CDR3 size: 16 residues. V dropped 4 bases and J dropped 6; count of bases not matched to a gene: 8. Germline loops: CDR1 SGHRS, CDR2 YFSETQ. The DNA of the CDR3 is TGCGCCAGCAGCCCTCCAGGACTAGCGGGAGTGGATACGCAGTATTTT. It yields the protein CASSPPGLAGVDTQYF.